The 30 T cell receptor beta chains below come from one sample, sequenced in a study of blood T cell repertoires in COVID-19. The method was immunoSEQ multiplex PCR; TCRdb's version includes in-frame clones alone and lacks a portion of them. The profile shows around 84,000 clones, 85% of them singletons. Sequencing input: peripheral blood. The receptors originated from a man at least 80 years old with active or convalescent COVID-19.

The chain joins TRBV15 to TRBJ2-1; TRBD1 matches at 9 bases. The CDR3 consists of 16 residues. Germline trimming cut 1 base from V and 6 bases from J; bases unmatched to any gene: 7. Germline CDR1 and CDR2: LNHNV and YYDKDF (reference sequence). CDR3 amino acids: CATSRGQGEGLNEQFF. The CDR3 bases are TGTGCCACCAGCAGAGGACAGGGGGAGGGCCTCAATGAGCAGTTCTTC.

The chain is built from TRBV5-4 and TRBJ2-1, with D possibly matching TRBD1 (5 bases). Germline V gene data show CDR1 as SGHNT and CDR2 as YYREEE (reference sequence). V was clipped by 4 bases and J by 11 bases, with 25 bases between them. The CDR3 sequence is 16 residues long. CDR3 sequence: CASSHFERGSERKQFF. The CDR3 DNA reads TGTGCCAGCAGCCATTTTGAAAGGGGTAGTGAAAGAAAGCAGTTCTTC.

The chain has TRBV12-3 or TRBV12-4 and TRBJ1-1; weak D call: TRBD1 (5 bases). CDR3 length: 13 residues. The V end lost 4 bases, the J end lost 6 bases, and 12 bases lay between the germline ends. This CDR3 is CASSSRQLSEAFF. As DNA, the CDR3 is TGTGCCAGCAGTTCCCGACAGCTCTCTGAAGCTTTCTTT.

The chain couples TRBV20-1 to TRBJ1-2, with 7 nucleotides matching TRBD1. V shed 4 bases and J 9 bases; nucleotides not matched to a gene: 5. Germline CDR1 reads DFQATT; CDR2 reads SNEGSKA (reference sequence). This CDR3 has 11 residues. In nucleotides, the CDR3 is TGCAGTGCTAACCAGGGGGTGAGCTACACCTTC. Protein sequence: CSANQGVSYTF.

V usage is TRBV6-5 and J usage is TRBJ2-7, with 8 bases that match TRBD2. J gave up 2 bases and V 0 bases, and 6 bases lay outside the gene matches. The CDR3 is 16 residues long. Per the germline V gene, CDR1 is MNHEY and CDR2 is SVGAGI. In DNA form, the CDR3 reads TGTGCCAGCAGTTACTCGCGGGAGGAACGACCCTACGAGCAGTACGTC. Translated: CASSYSREERPYEQYV.

The rearrangement links TRBV3-1 (or the pseudogene TRBV3-2) to TRBJ2-5; TRBD2 matches 9 bases. V trimming: 1 base; J trimming: 5 bases; junction bases outside the gene matches: 5. CDR3 length: 15 residues. CDR1 is LGHDT and CDR2 is YNNKEL in the germline V gene (reference sequence). The CDR3 DNA is TGTGCCAGCAGCCAAGCGCTAGCGGGACGGGAGACCCAGTACTTC. This gives the protein CASSQALAGRETQYF.

The chain couples TRBV7-2 to TRBJ2-3, with TRBD2 matching 10 bases. The germline V gene encodes CDR1 SGHTA and CDR2 FQGNSA. The CDR3 is made up of 17 amino acids. The trim removed 5 bases at V and 7 bases at J, leaving 15 bases unmatched. The CDR3 DNA reads TGTGCCAGCAGCCTGATCCAACGAGCGGGAGGGCCAAATACGCAGTATTTT. Protein sequence: CASSLIQRAGGPNTQYF.

The chain is built from TRBV24-1 and TRBJ1-5, with D possibly matching TRBD1 (6 bases). Germline V gene lookup returns CDR1 KGHDR and CDR2 SFDVKD. The CDR3 is 14 residues long. V gave up 6 bases and J gave up 0 bases, with 8 bases separating them. The CDR3 DNA reads as TGTGCCACCAGTACAGGGTTTAGCAATCAGCCCCAGCATTTT. Protein product: CATSTGFSNQPQHF.

The chain links TRBV2 to TRBJ1-1; 7 nucleotides line up with TRBD1. Germline V CDR1 and CDR2: SNHLY, FYNNEI. V lost 4 bases to trimming and J lost 0 bases; unmatched junction nucleotides: 5. The CDR3 length is 15 residues. The CDR3 region is CASSADRLMNTEAFF. The CDR3 DNA reads as TGTGCCAGCAGTGCGGACAGGCTCATGAACACTGAAGCTTTCTTT.

This chain connects TRBV7-9 to TRBJ1-2; D possibly corresponds to TRBD1 (6 bases). V lost 5 bases and J lost 3, with 16 bases in between. Germline V gene sequence: CDR1 SEHNR, CDR2 FQNEAQ (reference sequence). This CDR3 is 15 amino acids long. CDR3 sequence (DNA): TGTGCCAGCAGCCTACAGAGCAGGGGTTACTATGGCTACACCTTC. This translates into CASSLQSRGYYGYTF.

The chain joins TRBV2 to TRBJ2-7; weak D call: TRBD2 (5 bases). The germline V and J ends were trimmed by 7 bases and 5 bases, with 6 bases remaining between them. The CDR3 consists of 10 residues. The germline gives CDR1 SNHLY, CDR2 FYNNEI. Here the CDR3 reads CASMRDEQYV. The CDR3 bases are TGTGCCAGCATGAGGGACGAGCAGTACGTC.

The chain is built from TRBV19 and TRBJ1-2; perhaps TRBD1 as D (6 bases). Germline V gene data show CDR1 as LNHDA and CDR2 as SQIVND (reference sequence). V dropped 4 bases and J dropped 2 bases, with 14 bases sitting between them. The CDR3 has 15 amino acids. The CDR3 coding sequence is TGTGCCAGTAGTACCCGACAGGACCTCAACTATGGCTACACCTTC. As protein: CASSTRQDLNYGYTF.

The chain employs TRBV12-3 or TRBV12-4 and TRBJ1-6; D not resolved. The CDR3 is 13 residues long. V was cut by 7 bases and J by 6 bases, with 10 bases left in between. CDR3 DNA: TGTGCCAGCACACTAACTATTAATTCACCCCTCCACTTT. This sequence encodes CASTLTINSPLHF.

The chain has TRBV7-6 and TRBJ2-5; 9 nucleotides line up with TRBD2. Trimming took 5 bases from V and 1 from J; bases not matched to a gene: 8. Germline CDR1 is SGHVS and CDR2 is FNYEAQ. CDR3 length: 16 amino acids. DNA for the CDR3: TGTGCCAGCAGCCGGATTAGCGGGGGACTCCAAGAGACCCAGTACTTC. It encodes CASSRISGGLQETQYF.

The gene calls are TRBV3-1 (or the pseudogene TRBV3-2) and TRBJ2-5; 9 bases are shared with TRBD2. CDR1 and CDR2 from the germline V gene are LGHDT and YNNKEL (reference sequence). V dropped 2 bases and J dropped 5; count of bases not matched to a gene: 3. CDR3 length: 14 residues. CDR3 amino acids: CASSQLAGTETQYF. The CDR3 DNA sequence: TGTGCCAGCAGCCAACTAGCGGGGACGGAGACCCAGTACTTC.

V gene TRBV6-5 combines with J gene TRBJ1-2, with 9 bases aligning to TRBD1. The CDR3 spans 15 residues. Germline CDR1 reads MNHEY; CDR2 reads SVGAGI. V lost 9 bases, J lost 4 bases, and 12 bases stayed unmatched. The DNA for the CDR3 is TGTGCCAGTGGACGGGGGACAGGGATTAGCTATGGCTACACCTTC. It yields the protein CASGRGTGISYGYTF.

The chain couples TRBV4-1 to TRBJ1-2, with 9 bases matching TRBD1. With V trimmed by 4 bases and J by 4 bases, 7 bases remained unmatched. The CDR3 is 15 residues long. Germline assignment: CDR1 MGHRA and CDR2 YSYEKL. CDR3 in DNA: TGCGCCAGCAGCCTAACAGGGGGCGCCGGCTATGGCTACACCTTC. It translates to CASSLTGGAGYGYTF.

The rearrangement uses TRBV28 and TRBJ2-5; D is unresolved. The CDR3 spans 14 residues. Trimming pared 3 bases from V and 5 bases from J, leaving 13 bases between. Germline V gene data show CDR1 as MDHEN and CDR2 as SYDVKM. This CDR3 reads CASSFPSRRETQYF. The CDR3, as DNA: TGTGCCAGCAGTTTCCCCAGTCGGCGGGAGACCCAGTACTTC.

The chain has TRBV18 and TRBJ1-3; 9 nucleotides align to TRBD1. V gave up 2 bases and J gave up 7 bases; unmatched junction bases: 6. Germline CDR1 reads KGHSH; CDR2 reads LQKENI. The CDR3 has 15 amino acids. For the CDR3, the DNA is TGTGCCAGCTCACCAGAAACGACAGGGGGGAACACCATATATTTT. Translated: CASSPETTGGNTIYF.

This chain connects TRBV7-2 to TRBJ1-1; the D is unclear. This CDR3 contains 13 residues. V was pared by 3 bases and J by 6 bases, with 11 bases between. Germline values: CDR1 SGHTA, CDR2 FQGNSA. CDR3 loop: CASSFGRFAEAFF. The CDR3 nucleotides read TGTGCCAGCAGCTTCGGGAGATTCGCTGAAGCTTTCTTT.

This clone was seen a few times. The chain has TRBV5-1 and TRBJ2-2; maybe TRBD1 (7 bases). The CDR3 spans 16 residues. Germline assignment: CDR1 SGHRS and CDR2 YFSETQ. Trimming cost V 4 bases and J 3 bases, with 16 bases left between them. In DNA, the CDR3 is TGCGCCAGCAGCCGCGGGGACAGTCGGGACACCGGGGAGCTGTTTTTT. It codes for CASSRGDSRDTGELFF.

This chain joins TRBV5-6 and TRBJ1-6, with D unclear. Germline V lookup: CDR1 SGHDT, CDR2 YYEEEE. V gave up 3 bases and J gave up 8 bases, with 12 bases separating them. The CDR3 is made up of 14 amino acids. The CDR3 sequence is CASSSERRDSPLHF. CDR3 nucleotides: TGTGCCAGCAGCTCGGAGAGGAGGGATTCACCCCTCCACTTT. The variable domain in full, with the rest retrieved from reference TRBV5-6 and TRBJ1-6, is DAGVTQSPTHLIKTRGQQVTLRCSPKSGHDTVSWYQQALGQGPQFIFQYYEEEERQRGNFPDRFSGHQFPNYSSELNVNALLLGDSALYLCASSSERRDSPLHFGNGTRLTVT.

The chain couples TRBV21-1 to TRBJ2-7; TRBD2 is taken as the D call from the table, unchecked against the DNA. TRBV21-1 is tagged as a pseudogene. The CDR3 sequence is 14 residues long. This chain's CDR3 is CASSKIAGVGEQYV. The CDR3 DNA is TGTGCCAGCAGCAAGATAGCGGGAGTTGGCGAGCAGTACGTC.

J is TRBJ2-5 and V is TRBV4-1, with D perhaps TRBD2 (6 bases). Trimming stripped 0 bases from V and 2 bases from J, with 19 bases between. The CDR3 extends over 18 amino acids. Germline CDR1 is MGHRA and CDR2 is YSYEKL. This chain's CDR3 is CASSQDAAGWGEQETQYF. Written as DNA, the CDR3 is TGCGCCAGCAGCCAAGACGCTGCGGGGTGGGGCGAACAAGAGACCCAGTACTTC.

V and J are TRBV5-6 and TRBJ2-1; D possibly corresponds to TRBD2 (5 bases). V gave up 6 bases and J gave up 5 bases, with 18 bases separating them. Germline CDR1 reads SGHDT; CDR2 reads YYEEEE. The CDR3 contains 15 residues. For the CDR3, the DNA is TGTGCCAGCACTATCACTACGGGAATCAACAATGAGCAGTTCTTC. Amino acids: CASTITTGINNEQFF.

This clone occurred once. DNA for the CDR3: TGTGCCAGCAGAACTCTGGGTAGCGGACCCTACGAGCAGTACGTC. As protein: CASRTLGSGPYEQYV. The V gene is TRBV6-5, the J gene TRBJ2-7; D may be TRBD2 (6 bases). The CDR3 is made up of 15 amino acids. In germline, CDR1 is MNHEY, CDR2 SVGAGI. V lost 6 bases, J lost 2 bases, and 17 bases lay in between.

The chain joins TRBV7-2 to TRBJ2-3, with TRBD2 as a possible D gene (6 bases). The CDR3 length is 15 residues. CDR1 is SGHTA and CDR2 is FQGNSA in the germline V gene. The ends were cut back, 2 bases at V and 1 base at J, with 10 bases in the middle. CDR3 DNA: TGTGCCAGCAGCTTACGGCGGGGTGGCACAGATACGCAGTATTTT. It yields the protein CASSLRRGGTDTQYF.

V usage is TRBV28 and J usage is TRBJ1-5; a weak D match, TRBD1 (5 bases). Germline V gene data show CDR1 as MDHEN and CDR2 as SYDVKM. This CDR3 region has 13 residues. Trimming shortened V by 2 bases and J by 6 bases, and 8 bases separated the two germline ends. As DNA, the CDR3 is TGTGCCAGCAGTTTACTGGGGGGTCAGCCCCAGCATTTT. It yields the protein CASSLLGGQPQHF.

This clone appeared once. The chain carries TRBV19 and TRBJ1-5; the D is unclear. CDR3 length equals 15 residues. Germline CDR1 reads LNHDA; CDR2 reads SQIVND (reference sequence). V lost 10 bases, J lost 6 bases, and 22 bases lay in between. Here the CDR3 DNA reads TGTGCCACCGATTCAACCTTTGGAGTGGGTCAGCCCCAGCATTTT. This encodes CATDSTFGVGQPQHF.

The chain recombines TRBV29-1 with TRBJ2-1; no firm D call. The V gene's germline CDR1 is SQVTM and CDR2 ANQGSEA. The CDR3 is made up of 11 amino acids. Trimming removed 4 bases from V and 3 bases from J, with 4 bases in between. CDR3 region: CSVASYNEQFF. The CDR3 DNA reads as TGCAGCGTTGCCAGCTACAATGAGCAGTTCTTC.